The clone carrying this T cell receptor beta chain was detected many times. Its antigen is unknown. This specimen belongs to a study of T cells in Graves' hyperthyroidism and ophthalmopathy. Germline V gene sequence: CDR1 SGHAT, CDR2 FQNNGV. Deletions cut 0 bases from V and 3 bases from J, with 6 bases between. This CDR3 is 14 amino acids long. What was amplified from RNA transcripts were TCR beta CDR3 regions. A set of HTBI primers served as the primers for a first-round RT-PCR of the TCR CDR3. TCRdb analysed the multiplex PCR reads with MiXCR anew, one entry per CDR3 protein. The table shows around 390,000 distinct CDR3 sequences, with about 14% occurring only once. Uncontrolled infection, other autoimmune disease, pregnancy or lactation barred patients from enrollment. Diagnosis rested on symptoms, serum thyroxine and TRAb, thyroid ultrasound, and orbital computed tomography. Whole-study findings and limits: Ophthalmopathy was separated from stable hyperthyroidism by a 13 V-J model.

Material: blood. This TCR was recovered from a woman in her 30s with Graves' ophthalmopathy. The V call is TRBV11-2, the J call TRBJ1-3; D is unclear. DNA for the CDR3: TGTGCCAGCAGCTTAGACCATGTTGGAAACACCATATATTTT. This gives the protein CASSLDHVGNTIYF. The full variable domain, in which reference TRBV11-2 and TRBJ1-3 provide the parts outside the CDR3, is EAGVAQSPRYKIIEKRQSVAFWCNPISGHATLYWYQQILGQGPKLLIQFQNNGVVDDSQLPKDRFSAERLKGVDSTLKIQPAKLEDSAVYLCASSLDHVGNTIYFGEGSWLTVV.